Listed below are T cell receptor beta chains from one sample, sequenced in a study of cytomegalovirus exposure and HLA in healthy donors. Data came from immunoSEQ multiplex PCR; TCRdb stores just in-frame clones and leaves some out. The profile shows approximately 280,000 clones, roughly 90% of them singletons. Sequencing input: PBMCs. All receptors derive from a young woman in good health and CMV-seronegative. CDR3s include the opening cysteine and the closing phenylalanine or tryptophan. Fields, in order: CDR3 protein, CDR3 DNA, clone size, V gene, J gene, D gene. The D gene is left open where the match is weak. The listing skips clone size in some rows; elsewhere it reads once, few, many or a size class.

CASSLASGQGISYEQYF	TGTGCCAGCAGCTTAGCCTCCGGACAGGGAATTTCCTACGAGCAGTACTTC	NA	TRBV7-9	TRBJ2-7	TRBD1
CASSLVVGAALEQYF	TGTGCCAGCAGCTTAGTTGTGGGGGCTGCTCTCGAGCAGTACTTC	NA	TRBV7-8	TRBJ2-7	NA
CASSWDRVDEQFF	TGTGCCAGCAGCTGGGACAGAGTGGATGAGCAGTTCTTC	NA	TRBV5-6	TRBJ2-1	TRBD1
CASSYATTYEQYF	TGTGCCAGCAGTTACGCGACAACCTACGAGCAGTACTTC	NA	TRBV6-5	TRBJ2-7	NA
CASSYSRLGNNEQFF	TGTGCCAGCAGTTACTCGAGACTAGGGAACAATGAGCAGTTCTTC	NA	TRBV6-5	TRBJ2-1	NA
CAISESEETQYF	TGTGCCATCAGTGAGTCCGAAGAGACCCAGTACTTC	NA	TRBV10-3	TRBJ2-5	NA
CASSLGQMNTEAFF	TGTGCCAGCTCACTGGGACAGATGAACACTGAAGCTTTCTTT	NA	TRBV18	TRBJ1-1	TRBD1
CASSQGGASFTGELFF	TGCGCCAGCAGCCAAGGGGGCGCAAGTTTCACCGGGGAGCTGTTTTTT	NA	TRBV4-1	TRBJ2-2	NA
CASSLRQGASYEQYF	TGTGCCAGCAGTTTAAGACAGGGGGCCTCCTACGAGCAGTACTTC	NA	TRBV27	TRBJ2-7	TRBD1
CASSRWDRGRGNQPQHF	TGTGCCAGCAGCCGGTGGGACAGGGGGCGAGGCAATCAGCCCCAGCATTTT	NA	TRBV28	TRBJ1-5	TRBD1
CACPQRGRPIYGYTF	TGTGCCTGCCCCCAACGGGGGAGGCCAATCTATGGCTACACCTTC	once	TRBV30	TRBJ1-2	NA
CASSFQGANYGYTF	TGTGCCAGCAGCTTTCAGGGTGCCAACTATGGCTACACCTTC	NA	TRBV11-2	TRBJ1-2	NA
CASSPVPGTPGQTQYF	TGTGCCAGCTCACCCGTACCAGGGACTCCAGGGCAGACCCAGTACTTC	once	TRBV18	TRBJ2-5	NA
CASSLSGRGYNEQFF	TGTGCCAGCAGTCTGAGCGGGAGGGGTTACAATGAGCAGTTCTTC	NA	TRBV28	TRBJ2-1	TRBD2
CASSPTRTARNTIYF	TGTGCCAGCTCACCAACCAGGACAGCTCGAAACACCATATATTTT	NA	TRBV18	TRBJ1-3	NA
CASSPGLLNYGYTF	TGTGCCAGCTCACCGGGACTCTTAAACTATGGCTACACCTTC	NA	TRBV18	TRBJ1-2	NA
CASSSGNTEAFF	TGTGCCAGCAGTTCAGGGAACACTGAAGCTTTCTTT	NA	TRBV6-5	TRBJ1-1	NA
CASSVTQGAGYGYTF	TGTGCCAGCAGCGTAACACAGGGGGCGGGCTATGGCTACACCTTC	NA	TRBV9	TRBJ1-2	TRBD1
CASSQIITTGAIYGYTF	TGCGCCAGCAGCCAAATAATCACGACAGGGGCGATCTATGGCTACACCTTC	NA	TRBV4-1	TRBJ1-2	TRBD1
CASSQVGLPLGKEQFF	TGCGCCAGCAGCCAAGTTGGCCTACCTCTAGGCAAGGAGCAGTTCTTC	NA	TRBV4-1	TRBJ2-1	NA
CASSVGGGYNEQFF	TGTGCCAGCAGCGTAGGGGGGGGCTACAATGAGCAGTTCTTC	NA	TRBV9	TRBJ2-1	TRBD2
CASSPGQTLNEQFF	TGTGCCAGCAGCCCGGGACAGACCCTCAATGAGCAGTTCTTC	NA	TRBV5-8	TRBJ2-1	TRBD1